The 27 T cell receptor beta chains presented below share a single source sample, sequenced in a study of T cells after yellow fever vaccination. Using its own MiXCR run on the 5' RACE reads, TCRdb lists one record per CDR3 protein. The table lists a few hundred thousand distinct CDR3 sequences, under 5% of them singletons. The sample in question was PBMCs, obtained 5 days after the yellow fever booster vaccination. These receptors originate from a man aged 18 to 30 who received the YFV17D yellow fever vaccine.

This clonotype occurred many times. The rearrangement uses TRBV19 and TRBJ1-6; possible D gene TRBD1, 6 bases. This CDR3 comprises 13 residues. Trimming removed 6 bases from V and 10 bases from J, with 13 bases in between. CDR1 is LNHDA and CDR2 is SQIVND in the germline V gene (reference sequence). The CDR3 DNA reads as TGTGCCAGTAGCACCGGGGGGCTCTCACCCCTCCACTTT. Protein sequence: CASSTGGLSPLHF.

This clonotype was found a few times. This chain joins TRBV5-6 and TRBJ2-7; 7 bases map to TRBD1. The J segment lost 5 bases and the V segment lost 0 bases, leaving 8 bases of the junction unmatched. The germline V gene has CDR1 SGHDT and CDR2 YYEEEE. CDR3 length: 15 residues. DNA for the CDR3: TGTGCCAGCAGCTTGGTAAGTGACAGGGCCCACGAGCAGTACTTC. Translating it yields CASSLVSDRAHEQYF.

This clonotype was seen ten or more times. The genes are TRBV5-1 and TRBJ2-7; a weak D match, TRBD1 (6 bases). The CDR3 consists of 18 residues. Deletions cut 0 bases from V and 2 bases from J, with 21 bases between. CDR1 SGHRS and CDR2 YFSETQ come from the germline V gene. As DNA, the CDR3 is TGCGCCAGCAGCTTGGCCGGCGGAACAGGGCGGACAGCCTACGAGCAGTACTTC. The encoded protein is CASSLAGGTGRTAYEQYF.

The chain is built from TRBV5-1 and TRBJ1-2; D is possibly TRBD1 (6 bases). Germline loops: CDR1 SGHRS, CDR2 YFSETQ. The germline V and J ends were trimmed by 4 bases and 4 bases, with 14 bases remaining between them. The CDR3 consists of 14 residues. Here the CDR3 DNA reads TGCGCCAGCAGCCCCTATACAGGGTCCTATGGCTACACCTTC. This translates into CASSPYTGSYGYTF. The entire variable domain, with the rest obtained from reference TRBV5-1 and TRBJ1-2, is as follows: KAGVTQTPRYLIKTRGQQVTLSCSPISGHRSVSWYQQTPGQGLQFLFEYFSETQRNKGNFPGRFSGRQFSNSRSEMNVSTLELGDSALYLCASSPYTGSYGYTFGSGTRLTVV.

This clonotype was recorded a few times. The V call is TRBV14, the J call TRBJ2-7, with D perhaps TRBD1 (5 bases). Germline assignment: CDR1 SGHDN and CDR2 FVKESK. The CDR3 is 13 residues long. V was trimmed by 1 base and J by 7 bases, leaving 11 bases between them. CDR3 sequence reads: CASSQVGLKEQYF. The CDR3 coding sequence is TGTGCCAGCAGCCAAGTGGGGCTAAAGGAGCAGTACTTC.

The chain is built from TRBV10-3 and TRBJ2-2; D may be TRBD1 or TRBD2 (5 bases each). The CDR3 length is 16 residues. The germline V gene encodes CDR1 ENHRY and CDR2 SYGVKD. The V end lost 0 bases, the J end lost 2 bases, and 10 bases lay between the germline ends. The DNA of the CDR3 is TGTGCCATCAGTGAGTCGGACGGGGCCAACACCGGGGAGCTGTTTTTT. Its translation: CAISESDGANTGELFF.

This clonotype was counted a few times. The rearrangement uses TRBV19 and TRBJ2-6, with D uncertain. The CDR3 covers 15 residues. V lost 9 bases and J lost 0, with 12 bases in between. CDR1 and CDR2 (germline): LNHDA, SQIVND (reference sequence). In nucleotides, the CDR3 is TGTGCCAGCCGCGCTCAGAGCTCTGGGGCCAACGTCCTGACTTTC. It codes for CASRAQSSGANVLTF.

This clonotype was observed a handful of times. V gene TRBV6-5 combines with J gene TRBJ2-7, with 8 nucleotides matching TRBD2. Trimming at V came to 2 bases and at J to 6 bases, leaving 3 bases not matched to a gene. The CDR3 covers 13 residues. Germline CDR1 MNHEY, CDR2 SVGAGI. CDR3 residues: CASSYRSGGEQYF. CDR3 DNA sequence: TGTGCCAGCAGTTACCGCAGCGGGGGCGAGCAGTACTTC.

A few counts support this clonotype. The chain recombines TRBV4-3 with TRBJ2-3; 10 nucleotides line up with TRBD2. Per the germline V gene, CDR1 is LGHNA and CDR2 is YSLEER. V dropped 2 bases and J dropped 5; count of bases not matched to a gene: 4. This CDR3 has 15 amino acids. The CDR3 DNA reads as TGCGCCAGCAGCCAAACAGCGGGGGGGCTAGATACGCAGTATTTT. Translation gives CASSQTAGGLDTQYF.

This clonotype appeared a few times. The V and J genes are TRBV5-6 and TRBJ2-5, with 8 positions matching TRBD1. Germline V gives CDR1 SGHDT, CDR2 YYEEEE. This CDR3 comprises 11 residues. J gave up 11 bases and V 4 bases, and 4 bases lay outside the gene matches. CDR3 sequence reads: CASSRTGIQYF. The CDR3, as DNA: TGTGCCAGCAGCAGGACAGGGATTCAGTACTTC.

This clonotype was counted ten times or more. This chain's CDR3 is CASSSWGGGNEEQYF. In DNA, the CDR3 is TGCGCCAGCAGCTCCTGGGGGGGCGGCAATGAGGAGCAGTACTTC. The chain carries TRBV5-1 and TRBJ2-7; D may be TRBD2 (7 bases). The CDR3 has 15 amino acids. V was clipped by 3 bases and J by 7 bases, with 20 bases between them. The germline gives CDR1 SGHRS, CDR2 YFSETQ.

This chain joins TRBV10-3 and TRBJ1-1, with 9 bases that match TRBD1. The CDR3 sequence is 15 residues long. CDR1 is ENHRY, CDR2 SYGVKD, per germline. Trimming at V came to 5 bases and at J to 5 bases, leaving 9 bases not matched to a gene. The DNA of the CDR3 is TGTGCCATCAGTATTGGGACAGGGCGTTCGACTGAAGCTTTCTTT. Its protein is CAISIGTGRSTEAFF.

This clonotype came up a few times. CDR3: CATARSRDQPQHF. The CDR3, as DNA: TGTGCCACCGCGAGGTCTAGGGATCAGCCCCAGCATTTT. V is TRBV24-1 and J is TRBJ1-5; D gene ambiguous. Germline CDR1 and CDR2: KGHDR and SFDVKD. The CDR3 loop spans 13 amino acids. Between the trimmed V and J ends, which lost 9 bases and 5 bases, there was a span of 13 bases.

J is TRBJ1-1 and V is TRBV5-1, with TRBD1 identical over 7 bases. Germline V CDR1 and CDR2: SGHRS, YFSETQ. This CDR3 region has 15 residues. Trimming at V came to 3 bases and at J to 0 bases, leaving 5 bases not matched to a gene. CDR3 DNA: TGCGCCAGCAGCTACGGGACAGCCATGAACACTGAAGCTTTCTTT. It codes for CASSYGTAMNTEAFF.

The chain couples TRBV11-2 to TRBJ2-1; D might be TRBD1 (5 bases). Between the trimmed V and J ends, which lost 3 bases and 0 bases, there was a span of 18 bases. The germline CDR1 and CDR2 sequences are SGHAT and FQNNGV. The CDR3 consists of 18 residues. CDR3 bases: TGTGCCAGCAGCTTGGTCCGGGTAGGCAGGGTCTCCTACAATGAGCAGTTCTTC. Protein product: CASSLVRVGRVSYNEQFF.

This clonotype occurred a few times. The chain combines TRBV7-3 with TRBJ2-3; D unclear. This CDR3 contains 12 residues. Germline CDR1 reads SGHTA; CDR2 reads FQGTGA. Trimming removed 6 bases from V and 4 bases from J, with 8 bases in between. The DNA of the CDR3 is TGTGCCAGCAGGATAGCAGCAGATACGCAGTATTTT. This sequence encodes CASRIAADTQYF.

This clonotype appeared many times. The V call is TRBV9, the J call TRBJ1-1; D gene ambiguous. The CDR3 has 11 amino acids. CDR1 is SGDLS, CDR2 YYNGEE, per germline. The V end was cut by 6 bases, the J end by 7 bases, with 10 bases between. The CDR3 region has the DNA TGTGCCAGCACCCCTCTCGGTGAAGCTTTCTTT. It encodes CASTPLGEAFF.

This clonotype was counted between two and nine times. This chain joins TRBV4-2 and TRBJ2-1; 8 bases fit TRBD1. CDR1 and CDR2 (germline): LGHNA, YNFKEQ. The V gene end was trimmed by 3 bases and the J gene end by 5 bases; junction bases not matched to a gene: 6. This CDR3 has 15 residues. The CDR3 bases are TGTGCCAGCAGCCACCGGACAGGGAACAACAATGAGCAGTTCTTC. Amino acids: CASSHRTGNNNEQFF.

The chain uses TRBV4-3 and TRBJ2-2; 8 bases map to TRBD1. The CDR3 has 17 residues. The V segment lost 1 base and the J segment 6 bases; nucleotides outside the gene matches: 10. Looked up from germline, CDR1 is LGHNA and CDR2 is YSLEER. For the CDR3, the DNA is TGCGCCAGCAGCCAAGCCGTCTGGGGACAGGATGCCGGGGAGCTGTTTTTT. It specifies CASSQAVWGQDAGELFF.

The sample holds a few counts of this clonotype. The rearrangement links TRBV20-1 to TRBJ2-5; D remains ambiguous. CDR3 length: 14 residues. Germline V gene lookup returns CDR1 DFQATT and CDR2 SNEGSKA (reference sequence). The V gene lost 1 base and the J gene lost 2 bases, with 11 bases spanning the gap. DNA of the CDR3: TGCAGTGCTAGAGGAACAGCTTCTCAAGAGACCCAGTACTTC. Translation: CSARGTASQETQYF.

This clonotype was found a few times. The chain links TRBV15 to TRBJ1-1; D is unclear. The CDR3 is made up of 15 amino acids. Germline assignment: CDR1 LNHNV and CDR2 YYDKDF (reference sequence). V gave up 0 bases and J gave up 4 bases, with 12 bases separating them. The CDR3 sequence is CATSRDSSRVTEAFF. Written as DNA, the CDR3 is TGTGCCACCAGCAGAGATAGCTCACGGGTCACTGAAGCTTTCTTT. Together with reference TRBV15 and TRBJ1-1, the CDR3 gives the full variable domain: DAMVIQNPRYQVTQFGKPVTLSCSQTLNHNVMYWYQQKSSQAPKLLFHYYDKDFNNEADTPDNFQSRRPNTSFCFLDIRSPGLGDTAMYLCATSRDSSRVTEAFFGQGTRLTVV.

This clonotype was seen a handful of times. V and J are TRBV7-2 and TRBJ1-2, with D possibly matching TRBD1 (6 bases). The V end lost 5 bases, the J end lost 14 bases, and 18 bases lay between the germline ends. The CDR3 totals 12 residues. Germline lookup yields CDR1 SGHTA and CDR2 FQGNSA. This CDR3 is CASSPRDTGLTF. DNA for the CDR3: TGTGCCAGCAGCCCTCGGGACACCGGACTTACCTTC.

This clonotype was counted only a few times. The rearrangement links TRBV20-1 to TRBJ2-5; perhaps TRBD1 as D (7 bases). Germline assignment: CDR1 DFQATT and CDR2 SNEGSKA (reference sequence). The CDR3 is made up of 16 amino acids. The V gene lost 5 bases and the J gene lost 7 bases, with 26 bases spanning the gap. The CDR3 bases are TGCAGTGCTTCCCCTTTATCAGGGGGGCCGCGAGGGACCCAGTACTTC. It codes for CSASPLSGGPRGTQYF.

This clonotype turned up a few times. The rearrangement links TRBV19 to TRBJ1-2, with D possibly TRBD1 on 6 matching bases. The CDR3 length is 14 residues. Per germline, CDR1 LNHDA and CDR2 SQIVND (reference sequence). V was cut by 5 bases and J by 8 bases, with 18 bases left in between. The CDR3: CASSDYRVRSGYTF. The CDR3 nucleotides are TGTGCCAGTAGTGACTACAGGGTCCGAAGCGGCTACACCTTC.

This clonotype was seen repeatedly, ten times or more. This chain joins TRBV6-5 and TRBJ1-2, with 8 nucleotides matching TRBD1. Germline-derived CDR1 and CDR2 are MNHEY and SVGAGI. The CDR3 has 14 residues. Trimming cost V 6 bases and J 1 base; bases outside gene matches: 4. CDR3 residues: CASRPTGVNYGYTF. CDR3 DNA: TGTGCCAGCAGGCCGACAGGGGTTAACTATGGCTACACCTTC.

There are many counts of this clonotype. This sequence joins TRBV5-1 and TRBJ2-1; TRBD1 matches at 12 bases. Germline lookup yields CDR1 SGHRS and CDR2 YFSETQ. The CDR3 extends over 16 amino acids. V trimming: 0 bases; J trimming: 6 bases; junction bases outside the gene matches: 4. CDR3 nucleotide sequence: TGCGCCAGCAGCTTGGGGGGACAGGGGGCCCTCAATGAGCAGTTCTTC. Translation gives CASSLGGQGALNEQFF.

The chain has TRBV20-1 and TRBJ2-3, with 8 bases identical to TRBD2. The CDR3 has 15 residues. Germline assignment: CDR1 DFQATT and CDR2 SNEGSKA (reference sequence). The J segment lost 2 bases and the V segment lost 1 base, leaving 5 bases of the junction unmatched. The CDR3: CSARGELAVTDTQYF. The CDR3, as DNA: TGCAGTGCTAGAGGTGAACTAGCGGTCACAGATACGCAGTATTTT.